This T cell receptor (beta chain) was observed in a study of CD8 T cells in ankylosing spondylitis. Overall study findings and caveats: It was reported that disease-linked clones were significantly enriched in matched ankylosing spondylitis synovial fluid. Clones linked with disease were CD8+ and fairly uncommon in the peripheral blood. In synovial fluid and blood from reactive arthritis, some motif variants were previously reported. For ankylosing spondylitis blood, a TCR beta motif of about eight highly homologous variants appeared characteristic.

TCR beta libraries were made by quantitative 5'-RACE with molecular barcodes. TCRdb ran MiXCR on the 5' RACE reads and lists one entry per CDR3 protein. This table has hundreds of thousands of distinct CDR3 sequences, roughly 17% appearing once. This clonotype showed up many times. Antigen unknown. From germline, CDR1 is MGHDK and CDR2 SYGVNS. The CDR3 has 13 residues. With 2 bases removed from V and 10 bases from J, the gap between germline ends came to 12 bases. The chain joins TRBV25-1 to TRBJ2-1; TRBD2 is a possible D gene (5 bases). Material for sequencing was blood, either unsorted or a sorted T cell fraction (not recorded which). This receptor was taken from a male donor with ankylosing spondylitis. The CDR3 nucleotides read TGTGCCAGCAGTGAAGGAGGAGGAGTCGAGCAGTTCTTC. Encoded protein: CASSEGGGVEQFF.